These T cell receptor beta chains were read from a single sample in a study of blood T cell repertoires in COVID-19. This table comes from immunoSEQ multiplex PCR, and its TCRdb copy is limited to in-frame clones, with some not included. The table includes 99,000 or so clones, about 91% detected once. Sequencing input: peripheral blood. These TCRs come from a man in his forties or fifties with COVID-19, enrolled during active disease. CDR3s include the opening cysteine and the closing phenylalanine or tryptophan. A D gene is named only where the DNA matches it firmly. Clone size is shown for a subset of rows, as once, few, many or a class of expanded clone.

clone size: -
CDR3 length: 14
D gene: TRBD2
J gene: TRBJ2-2
V gene: TRBV9
CDR3 protein: CASSRSGGAGELFF
CDR3 DNA: TGTGCCAGCAGCCGAAGCGGGGGCGCCGGGGAGCTGTTTTTT

clone size: -
CDR3 length: 15
D gene: TRBD1
J gene: TRBJ2-1
V gene: TRBV14
CDR3 protein: CASSPYRGPVNEQFF
CDR3 DNA: TGTGCCAGCAGCCCATACAGGGGGCCTGTAAATGAGCAGTTCTTC

clone size: -
CDR3 length: 14
D gene: TRBD1
J gene: TRBJ2-7
V gene: TRBV2
CDR3 protein: CASRRPGQGYEQYF
CDR3 DNA: TGTGCCAGCAGAAGACCGGGACAGGGCTACGAGCAGTACTTC

clone size: -
CDR3 length: 11
D gene: TRBD1
J gene: TRBJ1-1
V gene: TRBV5-1
CDR3 protein: CASSYDRETFF
CDR3 DNA: TGCGCCAGCAGCTACGACAGGGAAACTTTCTTT

clone size: -
CDR3 length: 13
D gene: TRBD1
J gene: TRBJ2-7
V gene: TRBV19
CDR3 protein: CATTPGQGDEQYF
CDR3 DNA: TGTGCCACCACACCGGGACAGGGAGACGAGCAGTACTTC

clone size: -
CDR3 length: 14
D gene: TRBD1
J gene: TRBJ1-1
V gene: TRBV28
CDR3 protein: CASSTAGGRTEAFF
CDR3 DNA: TGTGCCAGCAGTACGGCAGGGGGCCGGACTGAAGCTTTCTTT

clone size: -
CDR3 length: 15
D gene: TRBD2
J gene: TRBJ2-1
V gene: TRBV7-2
CDR3 protein: CASSPSGGAANEQFF
CDR3 DNA: TGTGCCAGCAGCCCCTCCGGGGGGGCTGCCAATGAGCAGTTCTTC

clone size: -
CDR3 length: 14
D gene: -
J gene: TRBJ1-6
V gene: TRBV6-1
CDR3 protein: CASSETIAHSPLHF
CDR3 DNA: TGTGCCAGCAGTGAAACGATCGCGCATTCACCCCTCCACTTT

clone size: -
CDR3 length: 14
D gene: -
J gene: TRBJ1-1
V gene: TRBV3-1/TRBV3-2
CDR3 protein: CASSQDLPNTEAFF
CDR3 DNA: TGTGCCAGCAGCCAAGATCTTCCGAACACTGAAGCTTTCTTT

clone size: -
CDR3 length: 13
D gene: TRBD1
J gene: TRBJ2-1
V gene: TRBV10-3
CDR3 protein: CANSGTGSNEQFF
CDR3 DNA: TGTGCCAACTCCGGGACAGGGTCCAATGAGCAGTTCTTC

clone size: -
CDR3 length: 16
D gene: TRBD1
J gene: TRBJ1-2
V gene: TRBV28
CDR3 protein: CASRSTPLGQGKGYTF
CDR3 DNA: TGTGCCAGCAGGTCCACTCCCCTGGGACAGGGGAAGGGCTACACCTTC

clone size: -
CDR3 length: 14
D gene: -
J gene: TRBJ2-2
V gene: TRBV7-3
CDR3 protein: CASSVEGNTGELFF
CDR3 DNA: TGTGCCAGCAGCGTAGAGGGTAACACCGGGGAGCTGTTTTTT

clone size: -
CDR3 length: 13
D gene: -
J gene: TRBJ2-7
V gene: TRBV10-3
CDR3 protein: CAISPLQGYEQYF
CDR3 DNA: TGTGCCATCAGTCCCCTCCAGGGGTACGAGCAGTACTTC

clone size: -
CDR3 length: 14
D gene: -
J gene: TRBJ2-4
V gene: TRBV7-2
CDR3 protein: CASTSGGLWDIQYF
CDR3 DNA: TGTGCCAGCACCTCAGGGGGGTTGTGGGACATTCAGTACTTC

clone size: -
CDR3 length: 16
D gene: TRBD2
J gene: TRBJ2-2
V gene: TRBV9
CDR3 protein: CASSVNSGANTGELFF
CDR3 DNA: TGTGCCAGCAGCGTCAATAGCGGGGCGAACACCGGGGAGCTGTTTTTT

clone size: -
CDR3 length: 17
D gene: -
J gene: TRBJ1-5
V gene: TRBV19
CDR3 protein: CASRPIQGLGPNQPQHF
CDR3 DNA: TGTGCCAGTAGACCAATTCAGGGGTTAGGCCCCAATCAGCCCCAGCATTTT

clone size: -
CDR3 length: 14
D gene: TRBD1
J gene: TRBJ1-2
V gene: TRBV2
CDR3 protein: CASRTDRTNYGYTF
CDR3 DNA: TGTGCCAGCAGGACGGACAGGACTAACTATGGCTACACCTTC

clone size: -
CDR3 length: 12
D gene: -
J gene: TRBJ1-1
V gene: TRBV5-6
CDR3 protein: CASSRERVGAFF
CDR3 DNA: TGTGCCAGCAGCCGGGAGAGGGTAGGGGCTTTCTTT

clone size: -
CDR3 length: 16
D gene: -
J gene: TRBJ1-1
V gene: TRBV19
CDR3 protein: CASSTKDSPFNTEAFF
CDR3 DNA: TGTGCCAGTAGTACCAAGGACAGCCCGTTTAACACTGAAGCTTTCTTT

clone size: -
CDR3 length: 13
D gene: -
J gene: TRBJ1-5
V gene: TRBV6-5
CDR3 protein: CASSYEGNQPQHF
CDR3 DNA: TGTGCCAGCAGTTATGAGGGAAATCAGCCCCAGCATTTT

clone size: -
CDR3 length: 12
D gene: -
J gene: TRBJ1-2
V gene: TRBV28
CDR3 protein: CASSFRIYGYTF
CDR3 DNA: TGTGCCAGCAGTTTCAGGATCTATGGCTACACCTTC

clone size: once
CDR3 length: 16
D gene: TRBD1
J gene: TRBJ1-3
V gene: TRBV19
CDR3 protein: CASSSGQGAIGNTIYF
CDR3 DNA: TGTGCCAGTAGTTCGGGACAGGGGGCGATTGGAAACACCATATATTTT

clone size: -
CDR3 length: 15
D gene: TRBD2
J gene: TRBJ2-1
V gene: TRBV28
CDR3 protein: CASSTPAGGRHEQFF
CDR3 DNA: TGTGCCAGCAGTACCCCAGCGGGGGGGCGGCATGAGCAGTTCTTC

clone size: -
CDR3 length: 12
D gene: TRBD2
J gene: TRBJ2-5
V gene: TRBV28
CDR3 protein: CASSLAGKTQYF
CDR3 DNA: TGTGCCAGCAGTCTAGCGGGGAAGACCCAGTACTTC

clone size: -
CDR3 length: 17
D gene: TRBD2
J gene: TRBJ2-1
V gene: TRBV3-1/TRBV3-2
CDR3 protein: CASSQDPRSGGAGEQFF
CDR3 DNA: TGTGCCAGCAGCCAAGACCCCCGGAGCGGGGGGGCAGGTGAGCAGTTCTTC

clone size: once
CDR3 length: 13
D gene: TRBD2
J gene: TRBJ2-3
V gene: TRBV29-1
CDR3 protein: CSVSGGVTDTQYF
CDR3 DNA: TGCAGCGTTAGCGGGGGAGTCACAGATACGCAGTATTTT

clone size: -
CDR3 length: 15
D gene: TRBD2
J gene: TRBJ2-1
V gene: TRBV9
CDR3 protein: CASSGVGLAGGEQFF
CDR3 DNA: TGTGCCAGCAGCGGGGTGGGACTAGCGGGGGGAGAGCAGTTCTTC

clone size: -
CDR3 length: 14
D gene: -
J gene: TRBJ1-1
V gene: TRBV7-2
CDR3 protein: CASSFPGGGTEAFF
CDR3 DNA: TGTGCCAGCAGCTTCCCGGGCGGGGGTACTGAAGCTTTCTTT

clone size: -
CDR3 length: 13
D gene: TRBD1
J gene: TRBJ1-2
V gene: TRBV7-9
CDR3 protein: CASSPGTGVGYTF
CDR3 DNA: TGTGCCAGCAGCCCCGGGACAGGGGTAGGCTACACCTTC

clone size: -
CDR3 length: 12
D gene: -
J gene: TRBJ1-2
V gene: TRBV12-3/TRBV12-4
CDR3 protein: CASRDRNYGYTF
CDR3 DNA: TGTGCCAGCAGGGACAGAAACTATGGCTACACCTTC

clone size: -
CDR3 length: 18
D gene: TRBD2
J gene: TRBJ2-1
V gene: TRBV19
CDR3 protein: CASSEGLAGGKTYNEQFF
CDR3 DNA: TGTGCCAGTAGTGAGGGACTAGCGGGGGGCAAAACCTACAATGAGCAGTTCTTC

clone size: -
CDR3 length: 14
D gene: TRBD1
J gene: TRBJ1-1
V gene: TRBV18
CDR3 protein: CASSPTGGNTEAFF
CDR3 DNA: TGTGCCAGCTCACCGACAGGGGGGAACACTGAAGCTTTCTTT

clone size: few
CDR3 length: 15
D gene: -
J gene: TRBJ1-6
V gene: TRBV30
CDR3 protein: CAWSGRTAYNSPLHF
CDR3 DNA: TGTGCCTGGAGTGGGCGGACAGCTTATAATTCACCCCTCCACTTT

clone size: -
CDR3 length: 16
D gene: TRBD1
J gene: TRBJ2-1
V gene: TRBV7-6
CDR3 protein: CASAFGTGAVYNEQFF
CDR3 DNA: TGTGCCAGCGCCTTCGGGACAGGAGCTGTTTACAATGAGCAGTTCTTC

clone size: -
CDR3 length: 14
D gene: TRBD1
J gene: TRBJ2-7
V gene: TRBV28
CDR3 protein: CASSRQGGPFEQYF
CDR3 DNA: TGTGCCAGCAGCCGACAGGGGGGTCCTTTTGAGCAGTACTTC

clone size: -
CDR3 length: 14
D gene: -
J gene: TRBJ2-7
V gene: TRBV5-1
CDR3 protein: CASSLAPRAYEQYF
CDR3 DNA: TGCGCCAGCAGCTTGGCCCCGAGGGCCTACGAGCAGTACTTC

clone size: -
CDR3 length: 16
D gene: TRBD2
J gene: TRBJ2-7
V gene: TRBV11-2
CDR3 protein: CASSLTSGGSTYEQYF
CDR3 DNA: TGTGCCAGCAGCTTAACTAGCGGGGGCTCTACCTACGAGCAGTACTTC

clone size: -
CDR3 length: 15
D gene: -
J gene: TRBJ1-2
V gene: TRBV27
CDR3 protein: CASRLGQTANYGYTF
CDR3 DNA: TGTGCCAGCAGACTAGGACAGACGGCTAACTATGGCTACACCTTC

clone size: -
CDR3 length: 17
D gene: -
J gene: TRBJ2-1
V gene: TRBV3-1/TRBV3-2
CDR3 protein: CASSQDRRGAFYNEQFF
CDR3 DNA: TGTGCCAGCAGCCAAGATCGTCGGGGGGCCTTCTACAATGAGCAGTTCTTC

clone size: -
CDR3 length: 17
D gene: -
J gene: TRBJ1-6
V gene: TRBV15
CDR3 protein: CATSRPGEEGVGSPLHF
CDR3 DNA: TGTGCCACCAGCAGACCGGGGGAGGAGGGTGTGGGTTCACCCCTCCACTTT

clone size: -
CDR3 length: 16
D gene: TRBD1
J gene: TRBJ1-2
V gene: TRBV7-2
CDR3 protein: CASSSTGTGVAYGYTF
CDR3 DNA: TGTGCCAGCAGCTCAACCGGGACAGGGGTTGCCTATGGCTACACCTTC

clone size: -
CDR3 length: 15
D gene: TRBD1
J gene: TRBJ1-5
V gene: TRBV19
CDR3 protein: CASSTDRASNQPQHF
CDR3 DNA: TGTGCCAGTAGTACAGACAGGGCGAGCAATCAGCCCCAGCATTTT

clone size: -
CDR3 length: 13
D gene: -
J gene: TRBJ1-2
V gene: TRBV11-2
CDR3 protein: CASSLGREYGYTF
CDR3 DNA: TGTGCCAGCAGCTTAGGAAGAGAATATGGCTACACCTTC

clone size: -
CDR3 length: 13
D gene: TRBD1
J gene: TRBJ1-2
V gene: TRBV6-5
CDR3 protein: CASSYSPGGLRTF
CDR3 DNA: TGTGCCAGCAGTTACTCCCCAGGGGGCTTGAGGACCTTC

clone size: -
CDR3 length: 14
D gene: TRBD1
J gene: TRBJ1-5
V gene: TRBV6-5
CDR3 protein: CASRARGQYQPQHF
CDR3 DNA: TGTGCCAGCAGGGCCAGGGGGCAGTATCAGCCCCAGCATTTT

clone size: -
CDR3 length: 16
D gene: -
J gene: TRBJ2-5
V gene: TRBV5-1
CDR3 protein: CASSPERAGYQETQYF
CDR3 DNA: TGCGCCAGCAGCCCCGAGAGGGCTGGGTACCAAGAGACCCAGTACTTC

clone size: -
CDR3 length: 13
D gene: -
J gene: TRBJ1-2
V gene: TRBV6-5
CDR3 protein: CASRALGNYGYTF
CDR3 DNA: TGTGCCAGCAGAGCGTTAGGAAACTATGGCTACACCTTC

clone size: -
CDR3 length: 15
D gene: TRBD1
J gene: TRBJ1-5
V gene: TRBV19
CDR3 protein: CASSVYTGDNQPQHF
CDR3 DNA: TGTGCCAGTAGCGTATACACAGGGGACAATCAGCCCCAGCATTTT

clone size: -
CDR3 length: 14
D gene: TRBD2
J gene: TRBJ2-1
V gene: TRBV4-1
CDR3 protein: CASSQDWLAGEQFF
CDR3 DNA: TGCGCCAGCAGCCAAGATTGGCTAGCGGGCGAGCAGTTCTTC

clone size: -
CDR3 length: 13
D gene: -
J gene: TRBJ1-4
V gene: TRBV7-9
CDR3 protein: CASRHITNEKLFF
CDR3 DNA: TGTGCCAGCAGACACATAACTAATGAAAAACTGTTTTTT